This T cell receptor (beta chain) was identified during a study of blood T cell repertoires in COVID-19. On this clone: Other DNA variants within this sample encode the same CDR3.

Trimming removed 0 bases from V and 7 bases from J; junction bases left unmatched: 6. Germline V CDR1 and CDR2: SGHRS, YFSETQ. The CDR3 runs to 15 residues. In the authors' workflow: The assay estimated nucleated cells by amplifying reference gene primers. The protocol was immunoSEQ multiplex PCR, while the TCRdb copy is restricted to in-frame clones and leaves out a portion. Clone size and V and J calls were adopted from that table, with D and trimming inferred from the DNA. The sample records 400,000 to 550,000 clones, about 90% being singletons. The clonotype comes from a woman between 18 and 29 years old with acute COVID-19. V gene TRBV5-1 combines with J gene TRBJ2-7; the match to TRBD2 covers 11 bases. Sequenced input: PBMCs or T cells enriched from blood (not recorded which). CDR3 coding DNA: TGCGCCAGCAGCTTGGATCTAGCGGGAGGAAGAGAGCAGTACTTC. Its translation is CASSLDLAGGREQYF.